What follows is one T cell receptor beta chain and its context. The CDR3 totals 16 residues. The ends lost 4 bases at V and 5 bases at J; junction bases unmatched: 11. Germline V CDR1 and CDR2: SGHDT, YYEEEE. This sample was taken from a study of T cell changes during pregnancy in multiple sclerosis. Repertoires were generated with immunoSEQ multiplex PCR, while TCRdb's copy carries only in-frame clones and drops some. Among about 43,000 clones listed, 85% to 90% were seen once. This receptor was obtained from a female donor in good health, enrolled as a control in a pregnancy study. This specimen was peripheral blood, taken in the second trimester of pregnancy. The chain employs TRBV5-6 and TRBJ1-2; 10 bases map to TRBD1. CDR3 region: CASSLNRGQGSYGYTF. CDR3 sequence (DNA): TGTGCCAGCAGCCTCAACAGGGGACAGGGGTCTTATGGCTACACCTTC.